This is a list of T cell receptor beta chains from one sample in a study of cytomegalovirus exposure and HLA in healthy donors. TCRdb keeps only in-frame clones here, not all; method: immunoSEQ multiplex PCR. This table holds 140,000 or so clones, 75% to 80% found once. Input material: PBMCs. These receptors were taken from a woman between 18 and 29 years old in good health and CMV-seropositive. The CDR3 runs from the conserved cysteine through the conserved F or W. Each record gives: V gene, D gene, clone size, J gene, CDR3 protein, CDR3 DNA. The D gene is left open where the match is weak. Where a row states a size, it is once, few, many or the class of an expanded clone; other rows omit it.

v_call: TRBV4-1; d_call: .; clone_size: .; j_call: TRBJ2-2; cdr3_aa: CASSQHGATGELFF; cdr3_nt: TGCGCCAGCAGCCAACATGGAGCCACCGGGGAGCTGTTTTTT
v_call: TRBV18; d_call: .; clone_size: .; j_call: TRBJ2-7; cdr3_aa: CASSRSAGQEQYF; cdr3_nt: TGTGCCAGCTCTCGCTCCGCGGGCCAGGAGCAGTACTTC
v_call: TRBV25-1; d_call: TRBD2; clone_size: .; j_call: TRBJ2-5; cdr3_aa: CASNEASGGQTQYF; cdr3_nt: TGTGCCAGCAACGAGGCTAGCGGGGGCCAAACCCAGTACTTC
v_call: TRBV11-3; d_call: TRBD2; clone_size: .; j_call: TRBJ2-2; cdr3_aa: CASSSGGTNTGELFF; cdr3_nt: TGTGCCAGCAGCTCCGGGGGGACTAACACCGGGGAGCTGTTTTTT
v_call: TRBV11-2; d_call: TRBD1; clone_size: .; j_call: TRBJ1-6; cdr3_aa: CASSFATGVQSPLHF; cdr3_nt: TGTGCCAGCAGCTTCGCAACAGGGGTTCAATCACCCCTCCACTTT
v_call: TRBV6-1; d_call: .; clone_size: .; j_call: TRBJ2-1; cdr3_aa: CASSTGEYNEQFF; cdr3_nt: TGTGCCAGCAGTACGGGAGAGTACAATGAGCAGTTCTTC
v_call: TRBV30; d_call: TRBD1; clone_size: .; j_call: TRBJ1-2; cdr3_aa: CAWSHTRGVGYGYTF; cdr3_nt: TGTGCCTGGAGTCATACCAGGGGGGTGGGCTATGGCTACACCTTC
v_call: TRBV7-2; d_call: TRBD2; clone_size: once; j_call: TRBJ2-7; cdr3_aa: CASSLSGGSYEQYF; cdr3_nt: TGTGCCAGCAGCCTTAGCGGGGGGTCCTACGAGCAGTACTTC
v_call: TRBV11-2; d_call: TRBD1; clone_size: .; j_call: TRBJ2-7; cdr3_aa: CASSLVRGQGSHEQYF; cdr3_nt: TGTGCCAGCAGCTTAGTCCGGGGACAGGGTTCTCACGAGCAGTACTTC
v_call: TRBV5-3; d_call: TRBD1; clone_size: .; j_call: TRBJ1-1; cdr3_aa: CARSCLDRGNTEAFF; cdr3_nt: TGTGCCAGAAGTTGTTTGGACAGGGGAAACACTGAAGCTTTCTTT
v_call: TRBV5-5; d_call: TRBD1; clone_size: .; j_call: TRBJ1-2; cdr3_aa: CASRTGEIVGYGYTF; cdr3_nt: TGTGCCAGCAGAACAGGGGAAATAGTGGGTTATGGCTACACCTTC
v_call: TRBV4-3; d_call: TRBD2; clone_size: .; j_call: TRBJ2-7; cdr3_aa: CASSQSRGLAGNEQYF; cdr3_nt: TGCGCCAGCAGCCAAAGTAGAGGACTAGCGGGGAACGAGCAGTACTTC
v_call: TRBV4-3; d_call: .; clone_size: once; j_call: TRBJ2-5; cdr3_aa: CASSQGGTQYF; cdr3_nt: TGCGCCAGCAGCCAGGGGGGGACCCAGTACTTC
v_call: TRBV4-3; d_call: TRBD2; clone_size: .; j_call: TRBJ2-2; cdr3_aa: CASSQASGGGNTGELFF; cdr3_nt: TGCGCCAGCAGCCAAGCCAGCGGGGGGGGGAACACCGGGGAGCTGTTTTTT
v_call: TRBV10-2; d_call: TRBD1; clone_size: .; j_call: TRBJ1-2; cdr3_aa: CASSDPRTGYYGYTF; cdr3_nt: TGCGCCAGCAGTGACCCTCGGACAGGGTACTATGGCTACACCTTC